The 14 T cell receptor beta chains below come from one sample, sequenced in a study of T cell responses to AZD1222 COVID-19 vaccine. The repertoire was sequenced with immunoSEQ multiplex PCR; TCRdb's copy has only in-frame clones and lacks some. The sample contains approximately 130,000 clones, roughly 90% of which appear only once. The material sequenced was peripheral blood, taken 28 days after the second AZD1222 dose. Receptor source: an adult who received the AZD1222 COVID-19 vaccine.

The CDR3 DNA reads as TGCGCCAGCAGCCAAGAGGGTTCTTACAATGAGCAGTTCTTC. It specifies CASSQEGSYNEQFF. The V and J genes are TRBV4-3 and TRBJ2-1; no clear D. V lost 0 bases and J lost 4, with 7 bases in between. Per the germline V gene, CDR1 is LGHNA and CDR2 is YSLEER. This CDR3 region has 14 residues.

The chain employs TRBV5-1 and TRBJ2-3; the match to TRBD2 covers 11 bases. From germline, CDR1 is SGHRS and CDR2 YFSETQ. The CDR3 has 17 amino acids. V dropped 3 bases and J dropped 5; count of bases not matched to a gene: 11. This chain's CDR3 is CASSYAVLAGVGDTQYF. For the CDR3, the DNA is TGCGCCAGCAGCTACGCAGTACTAGCGGGAGTTGGAGATACGCAGTATTTT.

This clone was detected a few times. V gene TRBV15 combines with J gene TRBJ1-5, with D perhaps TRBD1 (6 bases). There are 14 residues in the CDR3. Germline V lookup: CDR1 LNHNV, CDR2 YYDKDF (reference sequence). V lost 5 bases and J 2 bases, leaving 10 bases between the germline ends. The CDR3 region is CATSGHRGNQPQHF. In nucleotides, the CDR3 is TGTGCCACCAGCGGACACAGGGGCAATCAGCCCCAGCATTTT.

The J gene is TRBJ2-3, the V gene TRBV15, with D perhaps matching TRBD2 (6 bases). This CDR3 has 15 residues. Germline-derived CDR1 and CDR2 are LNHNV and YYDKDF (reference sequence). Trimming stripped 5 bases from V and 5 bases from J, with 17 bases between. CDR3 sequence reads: CATSGGTSKLDTQYF. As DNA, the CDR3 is TGTGCCACCAGCGGAGGAACTAGCAAGTTAGATACGCAGTATTTT.

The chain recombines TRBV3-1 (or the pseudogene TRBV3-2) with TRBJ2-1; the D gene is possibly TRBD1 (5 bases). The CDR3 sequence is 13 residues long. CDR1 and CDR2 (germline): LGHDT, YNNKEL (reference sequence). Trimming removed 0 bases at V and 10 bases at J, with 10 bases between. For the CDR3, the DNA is TGTGCCAGCAGCCAAGAGTATAGGGGCGAGCAGTTCTTC. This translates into CASSQEYRGEQFF.

The CDR3, as DNA: TGTGCCAGCAGTCGCCCCTCGTGGGACGGAAACTATGGCTACACCTTC. It translates to CASSRPSWDGNYGYTF. This chain uses TRBV28 with TRBJ1-2, with D possibly being TRBD1 (5 bases). Germline assignment: CDR1 MDHEN and CDR2 SYDVKM. V was cut by 5 bases and J by 2 bases, with 18 bases left in between. The CDR3 consists of 16 residues.

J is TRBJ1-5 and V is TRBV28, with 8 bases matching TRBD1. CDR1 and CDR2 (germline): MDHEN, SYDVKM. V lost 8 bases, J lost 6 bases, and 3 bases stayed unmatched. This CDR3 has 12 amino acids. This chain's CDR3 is CASSGGSQPQHF. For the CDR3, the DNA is TGTGCCAGCTCAGGGGGCAGTCAGCCCCAGCATTTT.

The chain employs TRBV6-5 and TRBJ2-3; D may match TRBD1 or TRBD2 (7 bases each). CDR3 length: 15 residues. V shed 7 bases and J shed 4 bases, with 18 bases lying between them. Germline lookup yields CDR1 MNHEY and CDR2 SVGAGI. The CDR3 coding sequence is TGTGCCAGCACCTCCCGCAGGGGGGGGGCAGATACGCAGTATTTT. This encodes CASTSRRGGADTQYF.

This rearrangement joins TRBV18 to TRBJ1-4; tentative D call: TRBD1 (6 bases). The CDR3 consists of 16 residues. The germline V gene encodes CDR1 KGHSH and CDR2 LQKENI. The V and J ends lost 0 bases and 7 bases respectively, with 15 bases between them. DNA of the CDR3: TGTGCCAGCTCACCACCACAGGGAATCGAGGGTGAAAAACTGTTTTTT. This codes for CASSPPQGIEGEKLFF.

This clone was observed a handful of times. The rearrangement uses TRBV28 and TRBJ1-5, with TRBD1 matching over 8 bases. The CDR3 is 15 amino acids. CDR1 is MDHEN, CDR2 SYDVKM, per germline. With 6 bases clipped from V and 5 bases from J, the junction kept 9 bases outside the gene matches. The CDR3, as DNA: TGTGCCAGCAGCCCCCCCCAGGGGGCGTATCAGCCCCAGCATTTT. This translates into CASSPPQGAYQPQHF.

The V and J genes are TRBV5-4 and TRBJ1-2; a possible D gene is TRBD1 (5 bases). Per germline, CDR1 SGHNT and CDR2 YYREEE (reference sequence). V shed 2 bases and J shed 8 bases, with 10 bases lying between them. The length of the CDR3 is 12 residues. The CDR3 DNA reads TGTGCCAGCAGCTTACACCGGGACGGCTACACCTTC. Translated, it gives CASSLHRDGYTF.

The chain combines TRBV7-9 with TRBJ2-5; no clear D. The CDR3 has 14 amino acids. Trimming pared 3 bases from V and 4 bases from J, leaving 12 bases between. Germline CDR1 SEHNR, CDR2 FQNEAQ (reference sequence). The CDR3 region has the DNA TGTGCCAGCAGCTTCGGTACATGGGGAGAGACCCAGTACTTC. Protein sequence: CASSFGTWGETQYF.

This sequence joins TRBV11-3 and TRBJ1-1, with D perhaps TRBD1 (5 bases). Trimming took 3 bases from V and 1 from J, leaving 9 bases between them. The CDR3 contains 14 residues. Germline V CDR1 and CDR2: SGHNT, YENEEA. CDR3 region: CASSFNRRNTEAFF. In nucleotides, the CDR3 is TGTGCCAGCAGCTTTAACAGGAGGAACACTGAAGCTTTCTTT.

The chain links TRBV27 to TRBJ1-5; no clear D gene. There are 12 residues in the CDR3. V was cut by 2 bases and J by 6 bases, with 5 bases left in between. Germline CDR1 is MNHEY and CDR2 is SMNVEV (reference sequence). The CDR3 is CASSLEGQPQHF. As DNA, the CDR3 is TGTGCCAGCAGTTTAGAAGGTCAGCCCCAGCATTTT.